This T cell receptor beta chain derives from a study of HIV-infected children after antiretroviral therapy interruption. At the level of the study: Most participating children were previously exposed to EBV and CMV.

There are many counts of this clonotype. Treatment given: PENTA 11 planned treatment interruption arm or continuous ART arm. A 3' RACE protocol on RNA, with unique molecular identifiers, produced the TCR library. TCRdb reprocessed the 3' RACE reads with MiXCR, giving one entry per CDR3 protein. The sample has about 83,000 distinct CDR3 sequences; about 6.9% are singletons. This CDR3 has 14 amino acids. Germline V CDR1 and CDR2: KGHDR, SFDVKD. J was trimmed by 6 bases and V by 2 bases; bases with no gene match: 2. This sequence was found in a pool of human donors with HIV. The starting material was CD45RA+ CD4+ T cells from PBMCs, pooled from several time points, obtained from a donor given antiretroviral therapy, either interrupted or continuous. Described subset: naive CD4+ CD45RA+ CD45RO- T cells. The rearrangement joins TRBV24-1 to TRBJ2-1, with 8 bases that match TRBD2. The CDR3 here is CATSDSAGGNEQFF. In DNA, the CDR3 is TGTGCCACCAGTGATTCCGCGGGGGGCAATGAGCAGTTCTTC.